One sample yielded the 8 T cell receptor beta chains listed below, sequenced in a study of human T cells and chemical hapten exposure. MiXCR, applied by TCRdb to the RACE reads, yields one record per CDR3 protein. The sample holds 350,000 to 400,000 distinct CDR3 sequences, roughly 4.6% seen once. Time point noted: pre-sensitization, week 0. Treatment meaning: therapeutic diphenylcyclopropenone sensitization with weekly scalp DPC. Sequenced here: whole blood, sampled in connection with sensitization to the hapten diphenylcyclopropenone (DPC). These receptors all come from a woman in her fifties or sixties with alopecia areata. Some clones in this sample may be carry-over from other donors' samples.

This clonotype was detected a few times. The V and J genes are TRBV6-2 or TRBV6-3 and TRBJ1-5; D might be TRBD1 (5 bases). The CDR3 is 13 amino acids. From germline, CDR1 is MNHEY and CDR2 SVGEGT. V was clipped by 10 bases and J by 8 bases, with 18 bases between them. The DNA for the CDR3 is TGTGCCATTCCGGGACGCCTTCTCGAGCCCCAGCATTTT. This translates into CAIPGRLLEPQHF.

V is TRBV14 and J is TRBJ1-1; unclear D gene. The germline V gene encodes CDR1 SGHDN and CDR2 FVKESK. This CDR3 region has 13 residues. V lost 4 bases and J lost 5, with 11 bases in between. The CDR3 DNA reads TGTGCCAGCAGCCGCTTGGAGAGTACTGAAGCTTTCTTT. It encodes CASSRLESTEAFF.

This clonotype has a count of ten or more. V usage is TRBV7-9 and J usage is TRBJ1-3; TRBD1 matches 8 bases. The junction had 1 base not matched to a gene; V was cut back by 3 bases and J by 3 bases. Germline values: CDR1 SEHNR, CDR2 FQNEAQ (reference sequence). The CDR3 extends over 14 amino acids. CDR3 residues: CASSLTGDGNTIYF. The CDR3 DNA reads TGTGCCAGCAGCTTGACAGGGGATGGAAACACCATATATTTT.

This clonotype was detected ten times or more. The chain carries TRBV20-1 and TRBJ2-7, with 7 bases fitting TRBD1. CDR1 and CDR2 (germline): DFQATT, SNEGSKA (reference sequence). V gave up 5 bases and J gave up 7 bases; unmatched junction bases: 11. This CDR3 comprises 13 residues. This CDR3 reads CSAPGQTKEEQYF. The CDR3 DNA follows: TGCAGTGCTCCGGGACAGACAAAGGAGGAGCAGTACTTC.

This clonotype was found many times. V and J are TRBV12-3 or TRBV12-4 and TRBJ2-6, with 9 bases lining up with TRBD1. CDR3 length equals 17 residues. V dropped 6 bases and J dropped 2; count of bases not matched to a gene: 8. The CDR3 spells CASRGQGKVTGANVLTF. The DNA for the CDR3 is TGTGCCAGCAGGGGACAGGGAAAGGTTACTGGGGCCAACGTCCTGACTTTC.

In this sample, this clonotype turned up a few times. The rearrangement uses TRBV27 and TRBJ1-6; D ambiguous. V shed 5 bases and J shed 4 bases, with 9 bases lying between them. This CDR3 region has 14 residues. CDR1 and CDR2 (germline): MNHEY, SMNVEV (reference sequence). The CDR3 DNA reads as TGTGCCAGCAGTCCCTTCGCGTATAATTCACCCCTCCACTTT. This translates into CASSPFAYNSPLHF.

This chain connects TRBV20-1 to TRBJ1-4; D is uncertain. The germline V gene has CDR1 DFQATT and CDR2 SNEGSKA (reference sequence). The V and J ends lost 0 bases and 0 bases respectively, with 14 bases between them. The CDR3 extends over 17 amino acids. CDR3 sequence (DNA): TGCAGTGCTAGAGACGGAAGAGGGTTTACAACTAATGAAAAACTGTTTTTT. The encoded protein is CSARDGRGFTTNEKLFF.

This clonotype was seen just once. V gene TRBV15 combines with J gene TRBJ2-3; either TRBD1 or TRBD2 may supply D (6 bases each). The CDR3 runs 15 residues. Germline V CDR1 and CDR2: LNHNV, YYDKDF (reference sequence). V was cut by 1 base and J by 6 bases, with 14 bases left in between. The CDR3 region has the DNA TGTGCCACCAGCAGAGTTAAGGGGGGACGGGATACGCAGTATTTT. Amino acids: CATSRVKGGRDTQYF.